This T cell receptor beta chain was identified during a study of blood T cell repertoires in COVID-19. Across the study: COVID-19 samples collected from the United States, Italy and Spain covered acute and convalescent phases. Sample material is recorded as cDNA or gDNA derived from T cells, B-cell-depleted T cells, or PBMCs.

In the study's own analysis: Amplification of reference gene primers provided the estimated nucleated cell counts. The protocol was immunoSEQ multiplex PCR, while the TCRdb copy is restricted to in-frame clones and leaves out a portion. V and J calls and clone size are given by that table; D and trimming were obtained from the DNA. The table records 65,000 to 90,000 clones, roughly 84% of them present only once. The V gene end was trimmed by 4 bases and the J gene end by 6 bases; junction bases not matched to a gene: 9. The CDR3 sequence is 15 residues long. Germline V gives CDR1 MGHRA, CDR2 YSYEKL. The chain couples TRBV4-1 to TRBJ2-7, with 10 bases matching TRBD1. This clonotype was sampled from a woman between 18 and 29 years old with acute or convalescent COVID-19. Sequenced material: peripheral blood. CDR3 region: CASSLSGTGDAEQYF. CDR3 nucleotide sequence: TGCGCCAGCAGCCTCTCCGGGACAGGGGATGCCGAGCAGTACTTC.